The 25 T cell receptor beta chains below all came from one sample that was sequenced in a study of regulatory T cells in long-lasting Graves disease listed by TCRdb under 2021. The library relied on multiplex PCR. TCRdb names Illumina HiSeq 4000 as the instrument used. TCR beta libraries were built with iRepertoire HTBI primers and Arm-PCR amplification of CDR3 regions. The public reads were run again by TCRdb, first through fastp at Q25 and then through MiXCR, and only productive beta chains were kept. Rows merge per CDR3 protein into single entries with the most common DNA and genes. In all, the sample holds approximately 460,000 distinct CDR3 sequences, and about a sixth of those were seen once. The ten largest clones add up to 9.5% to 12% of the sample. This sample's time point label indicates: newly diagnosed GD, antithyroid drugs for less than 3 months. RNA was extracted from PBMCs in TRIzol for both TCR sequencing and RNA sequencing.

The data were also submitted as part of a second study, on T cells in Graves' hyperthyroidism and ophthalmopathy.

The material was peripheral blood mononuclear cells (PBMCs), obtained at new diagnosis, from a patient treated with antithyroid drugs. The receptors originated from a woman aged 25-40 years with Graves disease. Donor details come from another sample of the same person, matched by shared clones.

This clonotype showed up just a few times. The chain has TRBV4-1 and TRBJ2-1, with 7 nucleotides matching TRBD2. The CDR3 totals 17 residues. Unmatched junction bases numbered 15, after V lost 3 bases and J lost 7 bases. Germline CDR1 and CDR2: MGHRA and YSYEKL. CDR3 sequence (DNA): TGCGCCAGCAGCCAGGACTTGGGGGAGGGCATTTGGAATGAGCAGTTCTTC. It specifies CASSQDLGEGIWNEQFF.

This clonotype was found a few times. The gene calls are TRBV14 and TRBJ2-7, with D possibly TRBD2 on 6 matching bases. This CDR3 is built from 20 residues. Trimming removed 3 bases from V and 3 bases from J, with 30 bases in between. Germline CDR1 and CDR2: SGHDN and FVKESK. The CDR3 region has the DNA TGTGCCAGCAGCCAGCAACCTGTCTGGGGCGGGAAAAGCTGGGTCTACGAGCAGTACTTC. This gives the protein CASSQQPVWGGKSWVYEQYF.

This clonotype was recorded a few times. J is TRBJ2-7 and V is TRBV11-3; tentative D call: TRBD2 (6 bases). V was clipped by 1 base and J by 6 bases, with 10 bases between them. The V gene's germline CDR1 is SGHNT and CDR2 YENEEA. CDR3 size: 13 residues. CDR3 in amino acids: CASSLVGRTEQYF. For the CDR3, the DNA is TGTGCCAGCAGCTTAGTAGGGAGGACCGAGCAGTACTTC.

This clonotype was seen more than once but under ten times. The chain's CDR3 is CASSFTGVNTEAFF. The CDR3 nucleotides read TGTGCCAGCAGCTTTACAGGGGTGAACACTGAAGCTTTCTTT. This chain connects TRBV7-9 to TRBJ1-1; TRBD1 aligns across 7 bases. V lost 3 bases, J lost 0 bases, and 1 base stayed unmatched. Per the germline V gene, CDR1 is SEHNR and CDR2 is FQNEAQ (reference sequence). This CDR3 region has 14 residues. The whole variable domain, remainder taken from reference TRBV7-9 and TRBJ1-1, is DTGVSQNPRHKITKRGQNVTFRCDPISEHNRLYWYRQTLGQGPEFLTYFQNEAQLEKSRLLSDRFSAERPKGSFSTLEIQRTEQGDSAMYLCASSFTGVNTEAFFGQGTRLTVV.

This clonotype was detected ten times or more. The chain has TRBV20-1 and TRBJ2-7; 7 nucleotides match TRBD2. With 0 bases clipped from V and 2 bases from J, the junction kept 10 bases outside the gene matches. This CDR3 has 16 amino acids. The germline V gene has CDR1 DFQATT and CDR2 SNEGSKA (reference sequence). The CDR3 loop is CSARDGGSGTTYEQYF. The CDR3 DNA follows: TGCAGTGCTAGAGATGGAGGGAGCGGGACCACCTACGAGCAGTACTTC.

The chain employs TRBV25-1 and TRBJ2-6; D unresolved. V lost 3 bases, J lost 0 bases, and 3 bases lay in between. The germline V gene has CDR1 MGHDK and CDR2 SYGVNS. The CDR3 spans 14 residues. The CDR3 here is CASSEDSGANVLTF. CDR3 nucleotide sequence: TGTGCCAGCAGTGAGGACTCTGGGGCCAACGTCCTGACTTTC.

The chain has TRBV7-6 and TRBJ1-3; D is perhaps TRBD1 (5 bases). The germline V gene has CDR1 SGHVS and CDR2 FNYEAQ. V was trimmed by 4 bases and J by 0 bases, leaving 10 bases between them. The CDR3 is 15 amino acids. CDR3 coding DNA: TGTGCCAGCAGCTGGGGGACCACCTCTGGAAACACCATATATTTT. Translating gives CASSWGTTSGNTIYF.

This clonotype was detected many times. The chain links TRBV6-2 or TRBV6-3 to TRBJ2-3; D unclear. This CDR3 has 16 amino acids. V was pared by 4 bases and J by 2 bases, with 16 bases between. Germline V gene data show CDR1 as MNHEY and CDR2 as SVGEGT. DNA for the CDR3: TGTGCCAGCAGTTTTAGGTGGATAACTTACACAGATACGCAGTATTTT. This codes for CASSFRWITYTDTQYF.

This clonotype was recorded at least ten times. V is TRBV24-1 and J is TRBJ2-5, with 8 nucleotides matching TRBD2. Trimming cost V 1 base and J 2 bases; bases outside gene matches: 5. The length of the CDR3 is 16 residues. The germline gives CDR1 KGHDR, CDR2 SFDVKD. CDR3 coding DNA: TGTGCCACCAGTGATTTCACTAGCGGAATACAAGAGACCCAGTACTTC. Protein product: CATSDFTSGIQETQYF.

This clonotype has more than one count but fewer than ten. The chain joins TRBV30 to TRBJ2-1, with TRBD2 identical over 8 bases. V was clipped by 4 bases and J by 2 bases; unmatched bases: 7. Germline CDR1 is GTSNPN and CDR2 is SVGIG (reference sequence). This CDR3 has 15 amino acids. CDR3 DNA: TGTGCCTGGACAAAGCGGGAGCGCGCCTACAATGAGCAGTTCTTC. Amino acid sequence: CAWTKRERAYNEQFF.

This clonotype was recorded many times. This sequence joins TRBV6-1 and TRBJ1-2, with D unresolved. The V gene's germline CDR1 is MNHNS and CDR2 SASEGT. The CDR3 has 14 residues. Trimming cost V 3 bases and J 5 bases, with 13 bases left between them. The CDR3 region is CASSDDSLGYGYTF. Here the CDR3 DNA reads TGTGCCAGCAGTGACGATTCCCTGGGGTATGGCTACACCTTC.

This clonotype was seen at least ten times. This chain links TRBV28 with TRBJ1-2; D gene uncertain. The CDR3 extends over 14 amino acids. V lost 6 bases and J lost 4, with 15 bases in between. Germline loops: CDR1 MDHEN, CDR2 SYDVKM. CDR3 nucleotides: TGTGCCAGCAGGGGGAGGGCCCGGGGCTATGGCTACACCTTC. As protein: CASRGRARGYGYTF.

Remarks on this clonotype: Possible read error: a much larger clone is one base away. The chain employs TRBV27 and TRBJ1-1, with 7 bases identical to TRBD1. CDR3 length equals 12 residues. Trimming cost V 7 bases and J 3 bases; bases outside gene matches: 2. Germline V gives CDR1 MNHEY, CDR2 SMNVEV (reference sequence). CDR3 protein: CASTGTDTEAFF. For the CDR3, the DNA is TGTGCCAGCACCGGGACAGACACTGAAGCTTTCTTT.

The table lists this clonotype with a few counts. J is TRBJ2-4 and V is TRBV5-1, with 9 bases aligning to TRBD2. With 0 bases clipped from V and 6 bases from J, the junction kept 4 bases outside the gene matches. CDR1 is SGHRS, CDR2 YFSETQ, per germline. The CDR3 sequence is 15 residues long. DNA of the CDR3: TGCGCCAGCAGCTTGGAAGGCGGGGGGGGAAACATTCAGTACTTC. Protein: CASSLEGGGGNIQYF.

A few counts support this clonotype. The V and J genes are TRBV4-1 and TRBJ1-6; D is unclear. The CDR3 is 15 residues long. The V gene's germline CDR1 is MGHRA and CDR2 YSYEKL. V was trimmed by 1 base and J by 10 bases, leaving 14 bases between them. DNA of the CDR3: TGCGCCAGCAGCCAAGCGACGGCTGGGGAGTCACCCCTCCACTTT. It is translated as CASSQATAGESPLHF.

This clonotype was found many times. V is TRBV15 and J is TRBJ2-1; D unclear. Trimming removed 0 bases at V and 9 bases at J, with 9 bases between. The CDR3 has 13 residues. The germline CDR1 and CDR2 sequences are LNHNV and YYDKDF (reference sequence). The CDR3 nucleotides read TGTGCCACCAGCAGAGATCCCGAGTTTGAGCAGTTCTTC. It translates to CATSRDPEFEQFF. Looking up the rest from reference TRBV15 and TRBJ2-1 gives the full variable domain: DAMVIQNPRYQVTQFGKPVTLSCSQTLNHNVMYWYQQKSSQAPKLLFHYYDKDFNNEADTPDNFQSRRPNTSFCFLDIRSPGLGDTAMYLCATSRDPEFEQFFGPGTRLTVL.

This clonotype came up many times. J is TRBJ1-2 and V is TRBV7-2; TRBD1 matches at 7 bases. This CDR3 spans 14 amino acids. Per the germline V gene, CDR1 is SGHTA and CDR2 is FQGNSA. The V gene end was trimmed by 5 bases and the J gene end by 8 bases; junction bases not matched to a gene: 11. The CDR3 coding sequence is TGTGCCAGCAGCACCACGACAGGGTCTGACGGCTACACCTTC. This gives the protein CASSTTTGSDGYTF.

The chain carries TRBV9 and TRBJ2-3; 9 positions agree with TRBD2. CDR3 size: 17 residues. Per germline, CDR1 SGDLS and CDR2 YYNGEE. Losses at the gene ends were 1 base for V and 2 bases for J; bases not matched to a gene: 8. The CDR3 sequence: CASSVSKREAPTDTQYF. CDR3 sequence (DNA): TGTGCCAGCAGCGTATCGAAGCGGGAGGCTCCCACAGATACGCAGTATTTT.

In its sample, this clonotype was seen a few times. The chain couples TRBV5-1 to TRBJ2-1; 11 nucleotides align to TRBD2. Germline V gene sequence: CDR1 SGHRS, CDR2 YFSETQ. The CDR3 is 17 amino acids. J lost 6 bases, V lost 5 bases, and 13 bases had no gene match. The CDR3 DNA sequence: TGCGCCAGCAGAATCTCACTGGGACTAGCGGAGGTCAATGAGCAGTTCTTC. As protein: CASRISLGLAEVNEQFF.

This clonotype was detected many times. The J gene is TRBJ2-3, the V gene TRBV19; tentative D call: TRBD2 (6 bases). Trimming took 3 bases from V and 4 from J, leaving 11 bases between them. CDR3 length: 14 residues. Germline V CDR1 and CDR2: LNHDA, SQIVND (reference sequence). CDR3 bases: TGTGCCAGTAGTATGACTAGGGTCCCAGATACGCAGTATTTT. It encodes CASSMTRVPDTQYF.

Turning to this clonotype: A read error may explain this, as a much larger clone is one base away. The chain has TRBV2 and TRBJ2-1, with 7 bases that match TRBD2. After removal of 10 bases from V and 3 bases from J, the junction contained 6 bases not matched to a gene. Looked up from germline, CDR1 is SNHLY and CDR2 is FYNNEI. This CDR3 region has 13 residues. DNA for the CDR3: TGTGCCACCGAGCGGGGCAGCTACAATGAGCAGTTCTTC. This gives the protein CATERGSYNEQFF.

CDR3 coding DNA: TGTGCCAGCAGTTCAACAGGGCTTTCGGTCCACGAGCAGTACTTC. Amino acid sequence: CASSSTGLSVHEQYF. The chain combines TRBV6-5 with TRBJ2-7; weak D call: TRBD1 (6 bases). The V gene's germline CDR1 is MNHEY and CDR2 SVGAGI. V gave up 4 bases and J gave up 5 bases, with 18 bases separating them. This CDR3 region has 15 residues.

This clonotype was seen ten or more times. The J gene is TRBJ1-1, the V gene TRBV6-2 or TRBV6-3; D gene unclear. CDR3 size: 14 residues. From germline, CDR1 is MNHEY and CDR2 SVGEGT. V lost 6 bases and J lost 1, with 12 bases in between. DNA for the CDR3: TGTGCCAGCAGAGAGAGAAACGGGAACACTGAAGCTTTCTTT. It codes for CASRERNGNTEAFF.

This clonotype was found many times. CDR3 nucleotides: TGCGCCAGCAGCTTACTGACTAGCGGGAGGGGCAATGAGCAGTTCTTC. It yields the protein CASSLLTSGRGNEQFF. This rearrangement joins TRBV5-1 to TRBJ2-1; 14 bases fit TRBD2. The CDR3 length is 16 residues. V dropped 2 bases and J dropped 6; count of bases not matched to a gene: 4. The V gene's germline CDR1 is SGHRS and CDR2 YFSETQ. Full variable domain (rest looked up from reference TRBV5-1 and TRBJ2-1): KAGVTQTPRYLIKTRGQQVTLSCSPISGHRSVSWYQQTPGQGLQFLFEYFSETQRNKGNFPGRFSGRQFSNSRSEMNVSTLELGDSALYLCASSLLTSGRGNEQFFGPGTRLTVL.

This clonotype was seen more than once but under ten times. CDR3 DNA: TGTGCCAGTAGTACCAGCGGGAGGCTTTCGGAGACCCAGTACTTC. Amino acid sequence: CASSTSGRLSETQYF. V is TRBV19 and J is TRBJ2-5; 9 positions agree with TRBD2. This CDR3 is built from 15 residues. CDR1 is LNHDA, CDR2 SQIVND, per germline (reference sequence). With V trimmed by 4 bases and J by 5 bases, 8 bases remained unmatched.